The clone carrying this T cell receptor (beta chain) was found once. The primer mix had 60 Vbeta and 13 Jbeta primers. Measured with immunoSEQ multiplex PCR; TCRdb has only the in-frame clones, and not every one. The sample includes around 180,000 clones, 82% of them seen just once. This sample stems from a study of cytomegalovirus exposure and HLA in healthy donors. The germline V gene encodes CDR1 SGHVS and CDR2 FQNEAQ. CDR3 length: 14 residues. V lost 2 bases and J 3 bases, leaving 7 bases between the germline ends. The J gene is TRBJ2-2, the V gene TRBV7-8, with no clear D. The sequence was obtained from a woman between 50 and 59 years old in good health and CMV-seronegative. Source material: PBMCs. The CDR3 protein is CASSLSYDTGELFF. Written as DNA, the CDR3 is TGTGCCAGCAGCTTAAGCTATGACACCGGGGAGCTGTTTTTT.